The 25 T cell receptor beta chains reported below all come from one sample, sequenced in a study of shared T cell receptors in the human thymus. Data came from immunoSEQ multiplex PCR; TCRdb stores just in-frame clones and leaves some out. Among about 730,000 clones, 80% to 90% were seen once, and the ten largest hold more than 0.01%. The data also belong to a second study, concerning human thymus T cells.

Sequenced: thymocytes. The receptor set was obtained from a girl younger than two with a congenital heart defect.

This chain connects TRBV14 to TRBJ2-3; the match to TRBD2 covers 11 bases. Germline loops: CDR1 SGHDN, CDR2 FVKESK. J was trimmed by 2 bases and V by 4 bases; bases with no gene match: 5. The CDR3 runs 16 residues. CDR3 sequence reads: CASSPRLAGPTDTQYF. As DNA, the CDR3 is TGTGCCAGCAGCCCCAGACTAGCGGGACCCACAGATACGCAGTATTTT.

The sample holds one count of this clone. This chain joins TRBV19 and TRBJ1-1; 8 nucleotides line up with TRBD1. The CDR3 is 14 amino acids. In germline, CDR1 is LNHDA, CDR2 SQIVND (reference sequence). V was pared by 6 bases and J by 1 base, with 4 bases of the junction left unmatched. CDR3 sequence: CASREDRANTEAFF. In DNA, the CDR3 is TGTGCCAGTAGGGAGGACAGGGCGAACACTGAAGCTTTCTTT.

The chain links TRBV6-5 to TRBJ1-2; the D gene is possibly TRBD1 (6 bases). The CDR3 spans 14 residues. The V and J ends lost 7 bases and 4 bases respectively, with 16 bases between them. Per germline, CDR1 MNHEY and CDR2 SVGAGI. Here the CDR3 reads CASTTGSGGYGYTF. CDR3 bases: TGTGCCAGCACAACAGGGAGCGGAGGCTATGGCTACACCTTC.

The chain carries TRBV5-6 and TRBJ1-1, with D maybe TRBD1 (5 bases). The CDR3 sequence is 15 residues long. Germline CDR1 and CDR2: SGHDT and YYEEEE. Trimming took 4 bases from V and 0 from J, leaving 13 bases between them. The CDR3 DNA reads TGTGCCAGCAGCCCGAGACAGTTTATGAACACTGAAGCTTTCTTT. Its translation is CASSPRQFMNTEAFF. The entire variable domain, with the rest obtained from reference TRBV5-6 and TRBJ1-1, is as follows: DAGVTQSPTHLIKTRGQQVTLRCSPKSGHDTVSWYQQALGQGPQFIFQYYEEEERQRGNFPDRFSGHQFPNYSSELNVNALLLGDSALYLCASSPRQFMNTEAFFGQGTRLTVV.

V is TRBV5-5 and J is TRBJ2-7; 13 nucleotides match TRBD2. V shed 2 bases, J shed 5 bases, and the junction held 10 bases outside the gene matches. Germline V CDR1 and CDR2: SGHKS, YYEKEE (reference sequence). This CDR3 has 17 residues. CDR3 sequence: CASSFSTGLAGSDEQYF. CDR3 in DNA: TGTGCCAGCAGCTTTTCGACGGGACTAGCGGGGAGCGACGAGCAGTACTTC. Filled out from reference TRBV5-5 and TRBJ2-7, the complete variable domain reads DAGVTQSPTHLIKTRGQQVTLRCSPISGHKSVSWYQQVLGQGPQFIFQYYEKEERGRGNFPDRFSARQFPNYSSELNVNALLLGDSALYLCASSFSTGLAGSDEQYFGPGTRLTVT.

The CDR3 protein is CASSPPSRQGQGYTF. CDR3 bases: TGTGCCAGCTCACCCCCATCCCGACAGGGTCAAGGCTACACCTTC. This chain links TRBV18 with TRBJ1-2, with 7 bases aligning to TRBD1. The CDR3 length is 15 residues. CDR1 KGHSH and CDR2 LQKENI come from the germline V gene. V shed 3 bases and J 8 bases; nucleotides not matched to a gene: 12. The whole variable domain, filled in from reference TRBV18 and TRBJ1-2, reads NAGVMQNPRHLVRRRGQEARLRCSPMKGHSHVYWYRQLPEEGLKFMVYLQKENIIDESGMPKERFSAEFPKEGPSILRIQQVVRGDSAAYFCASSPPSRQGQGYTFGSGTRLTVV.

This clone was observed a handful of times. V usage is TRBV5-1 and J usage is TRBJ1-2, with 8 positions matching TRBD1. The CDR3 consists of 13 residues. V lost 4 bases and J lost 8; bases outside the gene matches: 7. CDR1 SGHRS and CDR2 YFSETQ come from the germline V gene. CDR3 in DNA: TGCGCCAGCAGCATACAGGGGGAATCGGGCTACACCTTC. Protein: CASSIQGESGYTF.

The V gene is TRBV25-1, the J gene TRBJ2-5; TRBD2 matches 10 bases. This CDR3 is built from 18 residues. The V segment lost 3 bases and the J segment 2 bases; nucleotides outside the gene matches: 12. Germline CDR1 and CDR2: MGHDK and SYGVNS. The CDR3 DNA reads TGTGCCAGCAGTGACTCAAACCTAGCGGGGGTACAACAAGAGACCCAGTACTTC. This gives the protein CASSDSNLAGVQQETQYF.

The chain combines TRBV14 with TRBJ1-1; no clear D. The CDR3 totals 15 residues. Trimming took 0 bases from V and 0 from J, leaving 8 bases between them. Germline CDR1 SGHDN, CDR2 FVKESK. CDR3 in amino acids: CASSQDAIMNTEAFF. The CDR3 DNA is TGTGCCAGCAGCCAAGATGCGATCATGAACACTGAAGCTTTCTTT. Full variable domain (rest looked up from reference TRBV14 and TRBJ1-1): EAGVTQFPSHSVIEKGQTVTLRCDPISGHDNLYWYRRVMGKEIKFLLHFVKESKQDESGMPNNRFLAERTGGTYSTLKVQPAELEDSGVYFCASSQDAIMNTEAFFGQGTRLTVV.

V usage is TRBV5-4 and J usage is TRBJ2-5; D remains ambiguous. The V and J ends lost 2 bases and 5 bases respectively, with 4 bases between them. This CDR3 spans 11 amino acids. Germline loops: CDR1 SGHNT, CDR2 YYREEE (reference sequence). CDR3 loop: CASSFRETQYF. CDR3 nucleotide sequence: TGTGCCAGCAGCTTCCGGGAGACCCAGTACTTC.

This chain joins TRBV28 and TRBJ1-1, with 8 positions matching TRBD1. The CDR3 spans 17 residues. J was trimmed by 11 bases and V by 6 bases; bases with no gene match: 23. CDR1 and CDR2 (germline): MDHEN, SYDVKM. The CDR3 loop is CASRGGPGQDILRRAFF. CDR3 DNA sequence: TGTGCCAGCAGGGGGGGGCCGGGACAGGACATTTTAAGGAGGGCTTTCTTT. Using reference TRBV28 and TRBJ1-1 for the parts outside the CDR3, the full variable domain is DVKVTQSSRYLVKRTGEKVFLECVQDMDHENMFWYRQDPGLGLRLIYFSYDVKMKEKGDIPEGYSVSREKKERFSLILESASTNQTSMYLCASRGGPGQDILRRAFFGQGTRLTVV.

This rearrangement joins TRBV28 to TRBJ1-4; 8 bases map to TRBD1. V shed 2 bases, J shed 7 bases, and the junction held 9 bases outside the gene matches. CDR1 is MDHEN and CDR2 is SYDVKM in the germline V gene. The CDR3 contains 16 residues. For the CDR3, the DNA is TGTGCCAGCAGTTTAATGAGCAGGGGGCGAGGTGAAAAACTGTTTTTT. This gives the protein CASSLMSRGRGEKLFF.

The chain uses TRBV7-9 and TRBJ1-2, with 8 bases aligning to TRBD1. V dropped 5 bases and J dropped 4; count of bases not matched to a gene: 12. The CDR3 is made up of 16 amino acids. Germline CDR1 is SEHNR and CDR2 is FQNEAQ (reference sequence). This CDR3 reads CASSPSTQGAAYGYTF. The CDR3 DNA follows: TGTGCCAGCAGCCCTAGTACGCAGGGGGCCGCCTATGGCTACACCTTC.

The rearrangement joins TRBV6-6 to TRBJ2-7; weak D call: TRBD2 (5 bases). Trimming left V 5 bases short and J 6 bases short, with 11 bases between. In germline, CDR1 is MNHNY, CDR2 SVGAGI (reference sequence). The CDR3 is 12 amino acids. The CDR3 protein is CASSPLATEQYF. CDR3 coding DNA: TGTGCCAGCAGTCCTCTAGCAACCGAGCAGTACTTC.

V and J are TRBV10-1 and TRBJ1-1; D unclear. Looked up from germline, CDR1 is WNHNN and CDR2 is SYGVQD (reference sequence). V lost 0 bases and J lost 0, with 14 bases in between. This CDR3 contains 17 residues. The CDR3 coding sequence is TGCGCCAGCAGTGAGTCGGGGAGGGTCGAGATGAACACTGAAGCTTTCTTT. It is translated as CASSESGRVEMNTEAFF.

This chain connects TRBV2 to TRBJ2-7; possible D gene TRBD1, 6 bases. V was pared by 3 bases and J by 2 bases, with 11 bases between. Per germline, CDR1 SNHLY and CDR2 FYNNEI. The CDR3 contains 14 residues. The chain's CDR3 is CASSDQGFTYEQYF. DNA of the CDR3: TGTGCCAGCAGTGACCAGGGGTTTACCTACGAGCAGTACTTC.

This CDR3 is CASSQSSGDRANNSPLHF. As DNA, the CDR3 is TGCGCCAGCAGCCAATCCAGCGGGGACAGGGCAAATAATTCACCCCTCCACTTT. The chain links TRBV4-1 to TRBJ1-6, with 9 nucleotides matching TRBD1. With 2 bases clipped from V and 5 bases from J, the junction kept 10 bases outside the gene matches. This CDR3 is built from 18 residues. Germline loops: CDR1 MGHRA, CDR2 YSYEKL.

The chain recombines TRBV28 with TRBJ1-2; 9 nucleotides line up with TRBD1. Germline loops: CDR1 MDHEN, CDR2 SYDVKM. This CDR3 spans 19 amino acids. The ends lost 5 bases at V and 2 bases at J; junction bases unmatched: 18. This CDR3 reads CASSLPRGDREVLNYGYTF. In DNA, the CDR3 is TGTGCCAGCAGTCTACCAAGAGGGGACAGGGAAGTTCTGAACTATGGCTACACCTTC.

This clone was observed a single time. The CDR3 DNA is TGTGCCAGCAGCTTAGCAGGGACAGGACACCCTGGGGGACAGTACTTC. As protein: CASSLAGTGHPGGQYF. This rearrangement joins TRBV7-8 to TRBJ2-5; 8 bases are shared with TRBD1. The CDR3 is 16 amino acids. Germline V CDR1 and CDR2: SGHVS, FQNEAQ. The V gene end was trimmed by 0 bases and the J gene end by 11 bases; junction bases not matched to a gene: 14.

This clone has just one count. The sample carries other DNA sequences with the same CDR3. The chain recombines TRBV5-4 with TRBJ1-5; D is unclear. In germline, CDR1 is SGHNT, CDR2 YYREEE (reference sequence). Trimming took 3 bases from V and 3 from J, leaving 10 bases between them. The CDR3 is 14 amino acids. The CDR3, as DNA: TGTGCCAGCAGCTCTGGAGGGTTCAATCAGCCCCAGCATTTT. Translation gives CASSSGGFNQPQHF.

A single count supports this clone. J is TRBJ2-5 and V is TRBV15; TRBD2 matches at 9 bases. Germline V gene lookup returns CDR1 LNHNV and CDR2 YYDKDF (reference sequence). The V and J ends lost 1 base and 5 bases, in that order; junction bases with no gene match: 20. The CDR3 is 20 amino acids. CDR3 region: CATSRGNQRMAGGLDETQYF. CDR3 in DNA: TGTGCCACCAGCAGAGGGAACCAACGCATGGCGGGGGGGCTGGATGAGACCCAGTACTTC.

The rearrangement links TRBV15 to TRBJ2-7; 9 bases map to TRBD1. The V and J ends lost 3 bases and 5 bases, in that order; junction bases with no gene match: 5. CDR1 LNHNV and CDR2 YYDKDF come from the germline V gene (reference sequence). The CDR3 spans 14 residues. The CDR3 reads CATSRGDRAHEQYF. Written as DNA, the CDR3 is TGTGCCACCAGCAGGGGGGACAGGGCCCACGAGCAGTACTTC.

Only one count was recorded for this clone. J is TRBJ2-1 and V is TRBV10-1; D perhaps matches TRBD1 (5 bases). Germline-derived CDR1 and CDR2 are WNHNN and SYGVQD (reference sequence). The CDR3 runs to 15 residues. The V end lost 4 bases, the J end lost 0 bases, and 10 bases lay between the germline ends. The CDR3 DNA sequence: TGCGCCAGCAGTGGGGGCCCCAGCTCCTACAATGAGCAGTTCTTC. Translating it yields CASSGGPSSYNEQFF.

A single count supports this clone. The chain employs TRBV5-4 and TRBJ1-1, with 9 bases lining up with TRBD1. This CDR3 has 15 residues. The V and J ends lost 4 bases and 5 bases, in that order; junction bases with no gene match: 9. Germline V gene sequence: CDR1 SGHNT, CDR2 YYREEE (reference sequence). CDR3 in DNA: TGTGCCAGCAGCCTCAGTGGGACAGGGATAACTGAAGCTTTCTTT. Protein product: CASSLSGTGITEAFF.

The rearrangement links TRBV6-6 to TRBJ1-5; D is unresolved. Germline-derived CDR1 and CDR2 are MNHNY and SVGAGI (reference sequence). The CDR3 runs 16 residues. Trimming removed 0 bases at V and 7 bases at J, with 16 bases between. The CDR3 spells CASSYSRAGYGQPQHF. In nucleotides, the CDR3 is TGTGCCAGCAGTTACTCGAGGGCGGGGTATGGCCAGCCCCAGCATTTT.